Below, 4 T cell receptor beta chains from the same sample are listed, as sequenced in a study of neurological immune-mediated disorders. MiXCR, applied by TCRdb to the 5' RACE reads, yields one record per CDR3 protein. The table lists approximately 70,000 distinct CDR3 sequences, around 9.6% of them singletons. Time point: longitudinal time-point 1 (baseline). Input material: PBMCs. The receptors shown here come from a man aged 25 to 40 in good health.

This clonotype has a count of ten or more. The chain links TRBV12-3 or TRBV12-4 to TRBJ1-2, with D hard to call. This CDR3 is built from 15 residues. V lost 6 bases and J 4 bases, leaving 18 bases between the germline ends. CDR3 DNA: TGTGCCAGCAGCCCATCCTCGACGGTAGTCTATGGCTACACCTTC. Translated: CASSPSSTVVYGYTF.

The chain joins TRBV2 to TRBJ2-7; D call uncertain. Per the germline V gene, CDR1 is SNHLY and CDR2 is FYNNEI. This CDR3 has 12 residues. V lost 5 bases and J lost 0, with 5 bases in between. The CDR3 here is CASSRTSYEQYF. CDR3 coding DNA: TGTGCCAGCAGTCGAACCTCCTACGAGCAGTACTTC.

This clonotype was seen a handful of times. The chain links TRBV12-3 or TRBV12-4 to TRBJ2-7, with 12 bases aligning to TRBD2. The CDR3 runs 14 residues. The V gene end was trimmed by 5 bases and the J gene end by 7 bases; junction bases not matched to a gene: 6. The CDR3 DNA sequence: TGTGCCAGCAGTCCCACTGGACTAGCGGGAGAGCAGTACTTC. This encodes CASSPTGLAGEQYF.

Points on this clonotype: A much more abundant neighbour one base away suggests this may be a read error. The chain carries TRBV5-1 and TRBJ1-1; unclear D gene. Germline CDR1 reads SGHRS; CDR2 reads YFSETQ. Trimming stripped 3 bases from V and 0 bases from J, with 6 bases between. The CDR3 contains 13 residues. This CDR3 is CASSWTVNTEAFF. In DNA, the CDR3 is TGCGCCAGCAGCTGGACCGTGAACACTGAAGCTTTCTTT.